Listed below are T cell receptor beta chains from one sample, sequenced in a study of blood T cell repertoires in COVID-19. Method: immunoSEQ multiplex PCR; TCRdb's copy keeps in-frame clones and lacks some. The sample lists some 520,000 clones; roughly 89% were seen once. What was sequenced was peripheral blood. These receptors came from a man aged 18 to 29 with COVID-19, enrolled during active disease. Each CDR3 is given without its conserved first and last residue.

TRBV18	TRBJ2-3	AGEAGTSGSTDTQY
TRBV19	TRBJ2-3	ASSIGLAGGRPASTDTQY
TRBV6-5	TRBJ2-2	ASSYDRGRGELF
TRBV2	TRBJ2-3	ASRISGRPTDTQY
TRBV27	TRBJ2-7	ASSFGVRVEQY
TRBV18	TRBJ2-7	ASSPRRDRYEQY
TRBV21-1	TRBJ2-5	ASRGTFQETQY
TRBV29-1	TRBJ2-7	SVGRDSYEQY
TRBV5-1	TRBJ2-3	ASSQIRTGGPKAPTDTQY
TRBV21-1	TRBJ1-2	ASSPQWTGDKGYT
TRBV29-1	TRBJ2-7	SVRTSDFEQY
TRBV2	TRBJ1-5	ASSEQGSNQPQH
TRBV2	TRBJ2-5	ASSRGTQETQY
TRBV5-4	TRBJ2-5	ASSPGVAGGRVETQY
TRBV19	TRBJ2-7	ASSIANYGTGVEQY
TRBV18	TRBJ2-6	ASSPGRGANVLT
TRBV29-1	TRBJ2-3	SVGEGSTDTQY
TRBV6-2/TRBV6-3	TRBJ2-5	ASSRGGAQY
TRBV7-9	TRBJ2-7	ASSLRDTMSSYEQY
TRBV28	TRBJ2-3	ASSFPIVVVPSTDTQY
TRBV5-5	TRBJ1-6	ASSLDRDRTNSPLH
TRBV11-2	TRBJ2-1	ASSLELMAGDEQF
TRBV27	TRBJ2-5	ASSYGGGSQETQY
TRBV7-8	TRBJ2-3	ASSLSAGQGDTQY
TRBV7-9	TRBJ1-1	ASTLYRAGTGGRDTEAF
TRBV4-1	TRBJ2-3	ASSPQGTSGLARPDTQY
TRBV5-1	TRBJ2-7	ASSLSPEDRIYEQY
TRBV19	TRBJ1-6	ASSLDRGRNSPLH
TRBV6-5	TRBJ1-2	ASSRGDFYT
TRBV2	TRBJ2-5	ASRGDRGGETQY
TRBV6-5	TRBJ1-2	ASSYSDSNYGYT
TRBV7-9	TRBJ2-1	ASSPLAGGRSEQF
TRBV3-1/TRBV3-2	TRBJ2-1	ASSQGTTYNEQF
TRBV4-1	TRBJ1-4	ASSQAGQGGLKLF
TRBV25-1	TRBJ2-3	ATQGTSYPDTQY
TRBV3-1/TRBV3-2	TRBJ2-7	ASSQVGGFEQY
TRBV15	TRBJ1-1	ATRIDRVAEAF
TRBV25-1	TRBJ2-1	ASSPSGPMI
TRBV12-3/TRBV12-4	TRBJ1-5	ASSFGNQPQH
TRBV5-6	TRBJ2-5	ASSWTGTGPWETQY
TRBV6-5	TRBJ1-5	ASRPDRGGNQPQH
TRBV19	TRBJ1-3	ASSIGYDSGNTIY
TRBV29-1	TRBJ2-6	SVEDGDSGANVLT
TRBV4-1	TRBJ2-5	ASSQVGGEETQY
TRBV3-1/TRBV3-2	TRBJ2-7	ASSQLQGNYEQY
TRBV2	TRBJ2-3	ASSDRVAGVTDTQY